These 28 T cell receptor beta chains were sequenced from one sample in a study of T cell repertoires in cytomegalovirus infection. TCRdb re-derived calls from the reads in MiXCR, one entry per CDR3 protein. The sample holds some 800,000 distinct CDR3 sequences, over 25% seen once. These TCRs are of unknown antigen specificity. Source: cultured CD8+ T cells from PBMCs, taken from culture after CMV antigen stimulation. These receptors all come from a human donor in good health (CMV status not recorded). Some clones in this sample may be carry-over from other donors' samples.

V gene TRBV27 combines with J gene TRBJ1-2, with 7 bases that match TRBD1. V was pared by 5 bases and J by 8 bases, with 11 bases of the junction left unmatched. The CDR3 spans 14 residues. Germline loops: CDR1 MNHEY, CDR2 SMNVEV (reference sequence). This CDR3 is CASSPGTDQGGYTF. In nucleotides, the CDR3 is TGTGCCAGCAGTCCTGGGACAGATCAGGGGGGCTACACCTTC.

V usage is TRBV27 and J usage is TRBJ1-1, with D uncertain. Germline V lookup: CDR1 MNHEY, CDR2 SMNVEV (reference sequence). The CDR3 contains 14 residues. The ends were cut back, 8 bases at V and 0 bases at J, with 13 bases in the middle. In nucleotides, the CDR3 is TGTGCCAGCTGGCAGGCGGGATTGAACACTGAAGCTTTCTTT. It yields the protein CASWQAGLNTEAFF.

The rearrangement uses TRBV27 and TRBJ2-7; tentatively, D is TRBD1 (6 bases). The CDR3 is 15 amino acids. Trimming took off 3 bases at V and 2 bases at J, with 14 bases between the two ends. Germline V gene data show CDR1 as MNHEY and CDR2 as SMNVEV (reference sequence). The DNA for the CDR3 is TGTGCCAGCAGTTTTGTGGCAGGGGAGCCCTACGAGCAGTACTTC. Translation gives CASSFVAGEPYEQYF.

This clonotype showed up just a few times. The J gene is TRBJ2-1, the V gene TRBV28, with D perhaps matching TRBD2 (7 bases). The length of the CDR3 is 16 residues. Germline CDR1 is MDHEN and CDR2 is SYDVKM. V was trimmed by 5 bases and J by 2 bases, leaving 16 bases between them. CDR3 region: CASSPLAGATYNEQFF. In DNA, the CDR3 is TGTGCCAGCAGTCCCCTGGCGGGGGCCACCTACAATGAGCAGTTCTTC.

The chain combines TRBV13 with TRBJ2-2, with 9 bases fitting TRBD1. CDR1 PRHDT and CDR2 FYEKMQ come from the germline V gene (reference sequence). The trim removed 5 bases at V and 6 bases at J, leaving 7 bases unmatched. This CDR3 has 15 residues. In DNA, the CDR3 is TGTGCCAGCAGCGTCGGGACAGGGAGGTCCGGGGAGCTGTTTTTT. This sequence encodes CASSVGTGRSGELFF.

This clonotype was seen more than once but under ten times. The V call is TRBV12-3 or TRBV12-4, the J call TRBJ1-1; no clear D. The V gene lost 3 bases and the J gene lost 0 bases, with 14 bases spanning the gap. CDR3 size: 16 residues. CDR3 amino acids: CASSFSSRRLNTEAFF. DNA of the CDR3: TGTGCCAGCAGTTTTTCGTCCCGAAGGTTGAACACTGAAGCTTTCTTT.

This clonotype occurred a few times. J is TRBJ2-7 and V is TRBV7-2, with TRBD2 matching over 11 bases. V lost 5 bases, J lost 2 bases, and 2 bases stayed unmatched. This CDR3 is 14 amino acids long. The germline V gene encodes CDR1 SGHTA and CDR2 FQGNSA. CDR3 in amino acids: CASSVSGGAYEQYV. CDR3 DNA: TGTGCCAGCAGCGTTAGCGGGGGGGCCTACGAGCAGTACGTC.

The chain carries TRBV7-9 and TRBJ1-5, with TRBD1 matching 8 bases. From germline, CDR1 is SEHNR and CDR2 FQNEAQ (reference sequence). After removal of 6 bases from V and 6 bases from J, the junction contained 7 bases not matched to a gene. This CDR3 has 14 amino acids. This CDR3 is CASSPGQGRQPQHF. In nucleotides, the CDR3 is TGTGCCAGCAGTCCTGGACAGGGCCGTCAGCCCCAGCATTTT.

This chain uses TRBV10-3 with TRBJ1-1, with D maybe TRBD1 (5 bases). Trimming took 4 bases from V and 1 from J, leaving 13 bases between them. Germline-derived CDR1 and CDR2 are ENHRY and SYGVKD. The CDR3 totals 15 residues. CDR3 region: CAISVRKGTNTEAFF. CDR3 coding DNA: TGTGCCATCAGTGTGCGGAAGGGGACGAACACTGAAGCTTTCTTT.

The chain employs TRBV4-2 and TRBJ2-3; D is perhaps TRBD2 (5 bases). The V end lost 0 bases, the J end lost 1 base, and 14 bases lay between the germline ends. Per germline, CDR1 LGHNA and CDR2 YNFKEQ. The CDR3 length is 17 residues. DNA of the CDR3: TGTGCCAGCAGCCAAGATAGAGGGTACACTCGCACAGATACGCAGTATTTT. This codes for CASSQDRGYTRTDTQYF.

The CDR3 protein is CASSYRGGGNQPQHF. The CDR3 DNA is TGTGCCAGCAGTTACAGGGGAGGAGGCAATCAGCCCCAGCATTTT. This chain joins TRBV27 and TRBJ1-5; TRBD1 matches at 7 bases. Germline V gene data show CDR1 as MNHEY and CDR2 as SMNVEV (reference sequence). The CDR3 totals 15 residues. Germline trimming cut 4 bases from V and 2 bases from J; bases unmatched to any gene: 5.

As concerns this clonotype: Here the CDR3 omits its conserved ending phenylalanine or tryptophan, so a read error is the likely source. The chain couples TRBV3-1 to TRBJ1-5; D is perhaps TRBD1 (6 bases). This CDR3 is 17 amino acids long. The V end was cut by 3 bases, the J end by 0 bases, with 15 bases between. Germline V gene lookup returns CDR1 LGHDT and CDR2 YNNKEL (reference sequence). The chain's CDR3 is CASSQARDKNSNQPQHS. CDR3 bases: TGTGCCAGCAGCCAGGCCAGGGACAAGAATAGCAATCAGCCCCAGCATTCT.

This clonotype was observed many times. This sequence joins TRBV7-8 and TRBJ2-7; 12 bases agree with TRBD2. Trimming at V came to 1 base and at J to 3 bases, leaving 10 bases not matched to a gene. In germline, CDR1 is SGHVS, CDR2 FQNEAQ. This CDR3 region has 18 residues. The CDR3 loop reads CASSLGPRTSGGFYEQYV. CDR3 nucleotides: TGTGCCAGCAGCTTAGGCCCCCGAACTAGCGGGGGGTTCTACGAGCAGTACGTC.

V usage is TRBV6-1 and J usage is TRBJ2-1; tentatively, D is TRBD1 or TRBD2 (5 bases each). CDR3 length: 15 amino acids. Trimming left V 3 bases short and J 0 bases short, with 9 bases between. From germline, CDR1 is MNHNS and CDR2 SASEGT. The CDR3 DNA is TGTGCCAGCAGTGAGTGGGGGAGCTCCTACAATGAGCAGTTCTTC. Encoded protein: CASSEWGSSYNEQFF.

This clonotype occurred a few times. V and J are TRBV27 and TRBJ1-1; 8 bases are shared with TRBD1. This CDR3 spans 14 amino acids. J gave up 4 bases and V 5 bases, and 6 bases lay outside the gene matches. CDR1 is MNHEY, CDR2 SMNVEV, per germline (reference sequence). Here the CDR3 DNA reads TGTGCCAGCAGTCCGGGACAGGTGCTCACTGAAGCTTTCTTT. Translated: CASSPGQVLTEAFF.

This clonotype showed up many times. The rearrangement links TRBV7-2 to TRBJ1-1, with unresolved D. The CDR3 has 15 amino acids. V was pared by 5 bases and J by 2 bases, with 15 bases between. CDR1 is SGHTA, CDR2 FQGNSA, per germline. The CDR3 loop reads CASSGYGRSNTEAFF. The CDR3 coding sequence is TGTGCCAGCAGCGGTTACGGACGGTCCAACACTGAAGCTTTCTTT.

In this sample, this clonotype turned up many times. As DNA, the CDR3 is TGTGCCAGCAGCTCCAGGGGGCCGTATTCACCCCTCCACTTT. It yields the protein CASSSRGPYSPLHF. The V and J genes are TRBV7-8 and TRBJ1-6; 8 bases align to TRBD1. Germline V gene sequence: CDR1 SGHVS, CDR2 FQNEAQ. Trimming cost V 4 bases and J 8 bases; bases outside gene matches: 4. The CDR3 is 14 amino acids. Complete variable domain (other parts from reference TRBV7-8 and TRBJ1-6): GAGVSQSPRYKVAKRGQDVALRCDPISGHVSLFWYQQALGQGPEFLTYFQNEAQLDKSGLPSDRFFAERPEGSVSTLKIQRTQQEDSAVYLCASSSRGPYSPLHFGNGTRLTVT.

This clonotype was recorded many times. The CDR3 sequence: CASSLSQGSSYNEQFF. In nucleotides, the CDR3 is TGTGCCAGCAGTTTATCGCAGGGCAGCTCCTACAATGAGCAGTTCTTC. This chain joins TRBV28 and TRBJ2-1; tentative D call: TRBD1 (5 bases). Looked up from germline, CDR1 is MDHEN and CDR2 is SYDVKM. The CDR3 sequence is 16 residues long. V was clipped by 1 base and J by 0 bases, with 10 bases between them.

This clonotype was seen a few times. The chain joins TRBV7-3 to TRBJ1-1, with D maybe TRBD1 (6 bases). The V end lost 5 bases, the J end lost 7 bases, and 26 bases lay between the germline ends. The CDR3 spans 17 residues. Per germline, CDR1 SGHTA and CDR2 FQGTGA. The CDR3 bases are TGTGCCAGCAGCAAAGGGGTCGAGGGGGGTGGGAACGGTGAAGCTTTCTTT. Translation gives CASSKGVEGGGNGEAFF.

This clonotype occurred a few times. The CDR3 DNA reads as TGTGCCAGCAGCCCCGCTCCCGCCGCGGGCCCCCAGCATTTT. Protein: CASSPAPAAGPQHF. The chain recombines TRBV7-2 with TRBJ1-5, with D hard to call. Germline CDR1 reads SGHTA; CDR2 reads FQGNSA. The V end lost 5 bases, the J end lost 10 bases, and 18 bases lay between the germline ends. This CDR3 has 14 residues.

The V call is TRBV7-4, the J call TRBJ2-3; TRBD1 might be the D (7 bases). The CDR3 covers 16 residues. Trimming took 6 bases from V and 8 from J, leaving 24 bases between them. Germline CDR1 reads SGHVT; CDR2 reads SQSDAQ. The CDR3 reads CASRTSSRGASRTQYF. In DNA form, the CDR3 reads TGTGCCAGCAGAACCTCTAGCAGGGGGGCTTCCCGTACGCAGTATTTT.

This clonotype was seen only once. The chain couples TRBV6-2 or TRBV6-3 to TRBJ2-7; D unclear. V was trimmed by 5 bases and J by 0 bases, leaving 8 bases between them. The CDR3 extends over 13 amino acids. CDR1 and CDR2 from the germline V gene are MNHEY and SVGEGT. CDR3 in DNA: TGTGCCAGCAGTGAAGGGTACTCCTACGAGCAGTACGTC. This translates into CASSEGYSYEQYV.

Comment on this clonotype: One base away lies a much larger clone, so this may be a sequencing read error. The chain is built from TRBV7-2 and TRBJ1-1; tentative D call: TRBD1 (6 bases). The germline V gene encodes CDR1 SGHTA and CDR2 FQGNSA. The ends were cut back, 7 bases at V and 4 bases at J, with 25 bases in the middle. The CDR3 contains 17 residues. The CDR3 region has the DNA TGTGCCAGCATCCCACGAGGAGGGGGGACAATGGGCACTGAAGCTTTCTTT. Translation: CASIPRGGGTMGTEAFF.

Only a few counts were recorded for this clonotype. J is TRBJ1-1 and V is TRBV4-1, with 8 bases matching TRBD1. The V and J ends lost 3 bases and 5 bases, in that order; junction bases with no gene match: 5. This CDR3 spans 14 amino acids. Germline V lookup: CDR1 MGHRA, CDR2 YSYEKL. CDR3 region: CASSQVDRETEAFF. Here the CDR3 DNA reads TGCGCCAGCAGCCAGGTGGACAGGGAAACTGAAGCTTTCTTT.

This clonotype was picked up one time. The rearrangement joins TRBV6-2 or TRBV6-3 to TRBJ1-5; D is undetermined. This CDR3 has 12 amino acids. CDR1 and CDR2 from the germline V gene are MNHEY and SVGEGT. V was shortened by 0 bases and J by 6 bases, with 3 bases between the two germline ends. This chain's CDR3 is CASSYSAQPQHF. The DNA of the CDR3 is TGTGCCAGCAGTTACTCAGCTCAGCCCCAGCATTTT.

This clonotype was observed a handful of times. The chain combines TRBV5-5 with TRBJ1-1; D might be TRBD1 (5 bases). Trimming left V 4 bases short and J 3 bases short, with 16 bases between. This CDR3 spans 15 amino acids. Germline values: CDR1 SGHKS, CDR2 YYEKEE (reference sequence). The chain's CDR3 is CASSGQRRGHTEAFF. The DNA for the CDR3 is TGTGCCAGCAGCGGGCAGAGGAGGGGACACACTGAAGCTTTCTTT.

The J gene is TRBJ2-1, the V gene TRBV19; possibly TRBD1 for D (6 bases). The CDR3 contains 17 residues. V was cut by 5 bases and J by 1 base, with 18 bases left in between. Germline assignment: CDR1 LNHDA and CDR2 SQIVND (reference sequence). CDR3 residues: CASSSRSRGGSYNEQFF. The CDR3 nucleotides are TGTGCCAGTAGTTCTAGATCTCGAGGGGGTTCCTACAATGAGCAGTTCTTC.

The chain carries TRBV19 and TRBJ1-2; 8 nucleotides line up with TRBD1. The CDR3 has 16 amino acids. The germline gives CDR1 LNHDA, CDR2 SQIVND (reference sequence). J was trimmed by 6 bases and V by 9 bases; bases with no gene match: 18. This chain's CDR3 is CASDAGGQGAWNGYTF. The CDR3 DNA follows: TGTGCCAGCGACGCGGGAGGGCAGGGGGCATGGAATGGCTACACCTTC.